This T cell receptor (beta chain) comes out of a study of blood T cell repertoires in COVID-19. Overall study context: Researchers got acute and convalescent COVID-19 samples from the United States, Italy and Spain. Sample material is recorded as cDNA or gDNA derived from T cells, B-cell-depleted T cells, or PBMCs.

Deletions cut 7 bases from V and 8 bases from J, with 6 bases between. In germline, CDR1 is SGHTS, CDR2 YDEGEE. This CDR3 comprises 9 residues. Measured with immunoSEQ multiplex PCR; TCRdb has only the in-frame clones, and not every one. The sample comprises hundreds of thousands of clones, around four fifths of which are singletons, and approximately 20% rests with the top ten. The sequence was collected from a man aged 25 to 40 with active or convalescent COVID-19. Sequencing was performed on peripheral blood. The chain joins TRBV5-8 to TRBJ1-2; no clear D. The CDR3 bases are TGTGCCAGCGGCGGGGGCTACACCTTC. Encoded protein: CASGGGYTF.